This record concerns one T cell receptor (beta chain) sequence. The target antigen is unknown. The data were obtained in a study of T cell responses to AZD1222 COVID-19 vaccine. The study's findings and limits: A reported finding is that nearly half of spike-specific TCRs target unmutated variant regions.

Clones were read by immunoSEQ multiplex PCR, and TCRdb kept only the in-frame ones, dropping some. There are fewer than 130,000 clones in the sample; 85% to 95% occur only once, and roughly 7.8% lies in the top ten. CDR3 length equals 17 residues. In germline, CDR1 is SGHVS, CDR2 FQNEAQ. Trimming removed 5 bases from V and 4 bases from J; junction bases left unmatched: 13. The chain couples TRBV7-8 to TRBJ2-2, with TRBD1 matching 7 bases. This sequence was found in an adult in good health. The sample was peripheral blood, taken on day 0 of AZD1222 vaccination. In DNA, the CDR3 is TGTGCCAGCAGCGCGGCCGGGACAGCCTTTGTCACCGGGGAGCTGTTTTTT. Encoded protein: CASSAAGTAFVTGELFF.